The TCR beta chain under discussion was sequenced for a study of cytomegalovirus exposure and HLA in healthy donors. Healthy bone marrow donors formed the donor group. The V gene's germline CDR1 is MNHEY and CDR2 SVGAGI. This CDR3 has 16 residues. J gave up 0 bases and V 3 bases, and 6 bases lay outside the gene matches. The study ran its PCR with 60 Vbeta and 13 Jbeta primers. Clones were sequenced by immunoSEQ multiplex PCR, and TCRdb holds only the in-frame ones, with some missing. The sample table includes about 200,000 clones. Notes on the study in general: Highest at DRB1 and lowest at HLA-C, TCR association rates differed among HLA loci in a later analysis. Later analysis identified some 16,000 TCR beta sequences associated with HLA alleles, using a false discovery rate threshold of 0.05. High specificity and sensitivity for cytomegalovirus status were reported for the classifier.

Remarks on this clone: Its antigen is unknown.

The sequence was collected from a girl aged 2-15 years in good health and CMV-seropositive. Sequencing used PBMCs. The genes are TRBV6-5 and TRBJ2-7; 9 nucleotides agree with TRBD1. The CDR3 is CASSYGGTGTSYEQYF. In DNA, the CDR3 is TGTGCCAGCAGTTATGGCGGGACAGGGACCTCCTACGAGCAGTACTTC.